These T cell receptor beta chains were read from a single sample in a study of T cells after yellow fever vaccination. TCRdb called the 5' RACE reads again in MiXCR, with one record for every CDR3 protein. The table lists 300,000 to 400,000 distinct CDR3 sequences, roughly an eighth of them singletons. Here the sequenced sample was CD4+ T cells sorted from PBMCs, taken 15 days after the yellow fever booster vaccination. These receptors all stem from a man younger than 35 who received the YFV17D yellow fever vaccine. Each CDR3 is given without its conserved first and last residue. A D gene is named only where the DNA matches it firmly.

CDR3aa	v_gene	len	d_gene
ATSDLLVGDPDTQY	TRBV24-1	14	-
ASSYDPDRAYT	TRBV28	11	TRBD1
ASSLDWGADYGYT	TRBV5-5	13	-
ASTTIRGDSDEQF	TRBV6-4	13	TRBD2
ASSQPGLAGPQY	TRBV4-2	12	TRBD2
ASSSAVSASVGYT	TRBV7-9	13	-
ASSLVRYEQF	TRBV7-2	10	-
SARDLGQGAWETQY	TRBV20-1	14	TRBD1
ASRAYEQF	TRBV2	8	-
ASSYGEGAYTEAF	TRBV3-1	13	-
ASSTSSGGTLETQY	TRBV6-1	14	TRBD2
ACIDRGVETQY	TRBV6-2/TRBV6-3	11	-
ASSTGTGAGEQY	TRBV12-3/TRBV12-4	12	TRBD1
AGKEGSNSGANVLT	TRBV7-9	14	-
ASSLGALNTGELF	TRBV5-6	13	-
ASSLRGLTEAF	TRBV7-2	11	-
ASSPSTDEKLF	TRBV5-1	11	-
ASSLEGTGRRPQH	TRBV7-2	13	TRBD1
ASSPRGVDEQY	TRBV18	11	-
ASSFRTETYEQY	TRBV12-3/TRBV12-4	12	-
ASSPAGTGDDEKLF	TRBV7-9	14	TRBD1
SVAAVHDTSDTQY	TRBV29-1	13	-
AWSTGGDEQY	TRBV30	10	-
ASRDSAIAGELF	TRBV11-2	12	-
ASSPGSPGGHQDYGYT	TRBV16	16	TRBD1
ASSPSAGALLNTEAF	TRBV18	15	-
ASSFSGYNANTGELF	TRBV7-3	15	-
ASSQSEGNYGYT	TRBV4-1	12	-